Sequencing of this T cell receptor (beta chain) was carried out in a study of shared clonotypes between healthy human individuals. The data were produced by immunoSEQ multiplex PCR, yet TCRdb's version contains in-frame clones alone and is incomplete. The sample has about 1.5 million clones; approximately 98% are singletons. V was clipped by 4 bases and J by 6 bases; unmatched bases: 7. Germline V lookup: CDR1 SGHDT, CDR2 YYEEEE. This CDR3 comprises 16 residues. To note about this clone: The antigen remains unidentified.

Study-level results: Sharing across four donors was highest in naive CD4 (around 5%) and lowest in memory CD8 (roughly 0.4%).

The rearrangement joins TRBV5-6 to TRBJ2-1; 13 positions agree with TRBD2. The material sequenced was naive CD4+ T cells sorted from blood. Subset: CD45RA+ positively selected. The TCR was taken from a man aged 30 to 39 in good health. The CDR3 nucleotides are TGTGCCAGCAGCACCCGGACTAGCGGGAGAATCAATGAGCAGTTCTTC. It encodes CASSTRTSGRINEQFF.